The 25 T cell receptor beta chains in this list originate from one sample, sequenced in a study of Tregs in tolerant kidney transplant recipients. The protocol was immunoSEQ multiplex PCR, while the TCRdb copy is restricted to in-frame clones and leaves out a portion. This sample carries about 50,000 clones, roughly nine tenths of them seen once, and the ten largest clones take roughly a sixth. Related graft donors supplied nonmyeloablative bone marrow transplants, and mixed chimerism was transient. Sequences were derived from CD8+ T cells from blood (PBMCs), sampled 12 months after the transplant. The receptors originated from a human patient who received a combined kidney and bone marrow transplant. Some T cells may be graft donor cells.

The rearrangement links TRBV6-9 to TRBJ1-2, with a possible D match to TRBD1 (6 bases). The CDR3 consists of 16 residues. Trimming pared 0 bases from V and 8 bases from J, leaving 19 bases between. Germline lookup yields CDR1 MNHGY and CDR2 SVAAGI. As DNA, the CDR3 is TGTGCCAGCAGTTATTCAAAGCTACAGGGTATGGGAGGCTACACCTTC. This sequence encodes CASSYSKLQGMGGYTF.

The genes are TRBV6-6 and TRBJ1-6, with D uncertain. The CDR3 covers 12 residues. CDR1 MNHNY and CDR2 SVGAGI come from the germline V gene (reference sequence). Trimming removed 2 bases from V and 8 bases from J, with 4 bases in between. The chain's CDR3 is CASSYGDSPLHF. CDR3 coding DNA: TGTGCCAGCAGTTACGGAGATTCACCCCTCCACTTT.

The CDR3 loop is CASSRDTDRVGEAFF. CDR3 nucleotide sequence: TGTGCCAGCAGCCGCGACACAGACAGGGTGGGAGAAGCTTTCTTT. The gene calls are TRBV11-3 and TRBJ1-1; 7 bases map to TRBD1. CDR1 SGHNT and CDR2 YENEEA come from the germline V gene. The junction had 14 bases not matched to a gene; V was cut back by 5 bases and J by 8 bases. There are 15 residues in the CDR3.

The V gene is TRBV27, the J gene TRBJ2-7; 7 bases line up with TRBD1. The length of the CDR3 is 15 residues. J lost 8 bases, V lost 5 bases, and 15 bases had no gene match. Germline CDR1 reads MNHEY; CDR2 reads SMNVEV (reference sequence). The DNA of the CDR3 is TGTGCCAGCAGTCCTCTCCTCGGGACAGACATCCAGCAGTACTTC. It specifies CASSPLLGTDIQQYF.

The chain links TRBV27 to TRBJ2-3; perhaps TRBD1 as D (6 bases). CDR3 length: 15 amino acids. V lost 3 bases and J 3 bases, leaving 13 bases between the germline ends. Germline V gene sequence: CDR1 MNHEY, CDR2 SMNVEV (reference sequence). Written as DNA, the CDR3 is TGTGCCAGCAGTTTGGTTCAGGGGCTAACAGATACGCAGTATTTT. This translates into CASSLVQGLTDTQYF.

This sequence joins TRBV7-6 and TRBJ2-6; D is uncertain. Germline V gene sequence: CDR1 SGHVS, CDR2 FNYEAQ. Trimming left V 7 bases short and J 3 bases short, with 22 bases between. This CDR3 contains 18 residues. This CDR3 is CASTAGIAIPFGANVLTF. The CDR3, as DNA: TGTGCCAGCACCGCCGGAATAGCCATCCCTTTTGGGGCCAACGTCCTGACTTTC.

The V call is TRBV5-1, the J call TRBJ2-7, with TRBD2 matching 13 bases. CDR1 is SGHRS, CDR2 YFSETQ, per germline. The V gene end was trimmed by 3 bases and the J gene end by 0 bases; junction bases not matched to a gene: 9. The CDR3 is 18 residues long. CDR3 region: CASSSMGTSGVISYEQYF. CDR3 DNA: TGCGCCAGCAGCTCAATGGGGACTAGCGGGGTGATCTCCTACGAGCAGTACTTC.

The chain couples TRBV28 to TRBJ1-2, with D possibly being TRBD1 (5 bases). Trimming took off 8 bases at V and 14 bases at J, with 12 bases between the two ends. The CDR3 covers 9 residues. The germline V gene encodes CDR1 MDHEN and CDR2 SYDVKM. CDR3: CASGLRGTF. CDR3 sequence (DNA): TGTGCCAGCGGACTTCGGGGGACCTTC.

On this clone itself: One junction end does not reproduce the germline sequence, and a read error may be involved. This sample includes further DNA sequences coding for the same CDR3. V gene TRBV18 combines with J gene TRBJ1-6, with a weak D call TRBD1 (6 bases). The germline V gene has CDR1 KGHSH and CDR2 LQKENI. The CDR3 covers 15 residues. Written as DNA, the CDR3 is TGTGCCAGCTCACCACCACGGGGGGACAATTCCCCCCTCCACTTT. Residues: CASSPPRGDNSPLHF.

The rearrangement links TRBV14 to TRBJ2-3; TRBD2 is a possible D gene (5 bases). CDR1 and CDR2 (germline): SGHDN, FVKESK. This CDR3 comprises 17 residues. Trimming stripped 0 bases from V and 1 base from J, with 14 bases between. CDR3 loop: CASSQEVLRVGTDTQYF. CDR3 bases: TGTGCCAGCAGCCAAGAGGTATTGCGGGTGGGCACAGATACGCAGTATTTT. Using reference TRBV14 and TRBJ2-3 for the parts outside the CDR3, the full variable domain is EAGVTQFPSHSVIEKGQTVTLRCDPISGHDNLYWYRRVMGKEIKFLLHFVKESKQDESGMPNNRFLAERTGGTYSTLKVQPAELEDSGVYFCASSQEVLRVGTDTQYFGPGTRLTVL.

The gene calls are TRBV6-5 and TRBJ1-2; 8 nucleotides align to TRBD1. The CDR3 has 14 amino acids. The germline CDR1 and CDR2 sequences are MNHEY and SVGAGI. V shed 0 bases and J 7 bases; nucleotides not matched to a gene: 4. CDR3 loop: CASSYSQGAAGYTF. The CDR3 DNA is TGTGCCAGCAGTTACTCCCAGGGGGCGGCTGGCTACACCTTC.

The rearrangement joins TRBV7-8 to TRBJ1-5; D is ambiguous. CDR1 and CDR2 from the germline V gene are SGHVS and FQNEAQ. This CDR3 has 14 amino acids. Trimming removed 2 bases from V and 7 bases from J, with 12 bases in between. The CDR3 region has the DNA TGTGCCAGCAGCTTATCTCCGGTAAAACAGCCCCAGCATTTT. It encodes CASSLSPVKQPQHF.

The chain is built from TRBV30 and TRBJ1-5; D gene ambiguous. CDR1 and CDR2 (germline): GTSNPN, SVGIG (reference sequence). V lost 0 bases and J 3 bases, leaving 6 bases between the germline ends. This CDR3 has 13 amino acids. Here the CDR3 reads CAWSVSDNQPQHF. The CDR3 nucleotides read TGTGCCTGGAGTGTGTCAGACAATCAGCCCCAGCATTTT.

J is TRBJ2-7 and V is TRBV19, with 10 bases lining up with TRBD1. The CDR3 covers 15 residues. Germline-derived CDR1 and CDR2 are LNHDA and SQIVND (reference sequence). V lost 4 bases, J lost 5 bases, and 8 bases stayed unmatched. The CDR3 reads CASSNAGQGRDEQYF. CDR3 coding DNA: TGTGCCAGTAGTAACGCGGGACAGGGGCGCGACGAGCAGTACTTC.

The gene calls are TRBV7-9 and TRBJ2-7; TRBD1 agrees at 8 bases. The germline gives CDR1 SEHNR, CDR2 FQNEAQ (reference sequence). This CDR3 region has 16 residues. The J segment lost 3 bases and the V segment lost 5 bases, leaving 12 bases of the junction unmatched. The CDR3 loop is CASSPPPGTGLYEQYF. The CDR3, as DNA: TGTGCCAGCAGCCCCCCTCCCGGGACAGGCCTCTACGAGCAGTACTTC.

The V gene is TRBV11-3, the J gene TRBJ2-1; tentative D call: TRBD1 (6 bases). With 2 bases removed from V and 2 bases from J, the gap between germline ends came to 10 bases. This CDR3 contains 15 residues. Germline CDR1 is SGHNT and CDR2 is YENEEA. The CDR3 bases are TGTGCCAGCAGCTTACTGACAGGCGCCTACAATGAGCAGTTCTTC. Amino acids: CASSLLTGAYNEQFF.

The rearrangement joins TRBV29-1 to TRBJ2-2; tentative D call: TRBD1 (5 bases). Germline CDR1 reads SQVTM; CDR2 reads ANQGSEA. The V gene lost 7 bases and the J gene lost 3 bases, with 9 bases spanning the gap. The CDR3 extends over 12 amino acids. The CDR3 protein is CSAVGDTGELFF. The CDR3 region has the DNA TGCAGCGCCGTAGGGGACACCGGGGAGCTGTTTTTT.

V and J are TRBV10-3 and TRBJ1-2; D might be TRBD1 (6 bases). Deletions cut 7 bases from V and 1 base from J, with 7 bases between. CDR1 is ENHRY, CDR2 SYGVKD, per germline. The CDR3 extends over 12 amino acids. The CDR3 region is CAITGDNYGYTF. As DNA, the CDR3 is TGTGCCATCACAGGGGATAACTATGGCTACACCTTC.

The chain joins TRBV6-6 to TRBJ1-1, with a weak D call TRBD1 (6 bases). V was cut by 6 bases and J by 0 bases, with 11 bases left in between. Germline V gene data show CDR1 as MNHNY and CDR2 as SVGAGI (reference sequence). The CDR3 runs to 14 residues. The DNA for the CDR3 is TGTGCCAGCAGATCAGGACAGATGAACACTGAAGCTTTCTTT. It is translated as CASRSGQMNTEAFF.

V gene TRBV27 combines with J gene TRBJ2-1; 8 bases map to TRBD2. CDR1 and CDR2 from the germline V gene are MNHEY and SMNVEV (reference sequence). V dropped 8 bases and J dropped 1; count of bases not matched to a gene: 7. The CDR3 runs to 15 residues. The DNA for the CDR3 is TGTGCCAGCGCCCCGGCGGGGGGTTCCTACAATGAGCAGTTCTTC. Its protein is CASAPAGGSYNEQFF.

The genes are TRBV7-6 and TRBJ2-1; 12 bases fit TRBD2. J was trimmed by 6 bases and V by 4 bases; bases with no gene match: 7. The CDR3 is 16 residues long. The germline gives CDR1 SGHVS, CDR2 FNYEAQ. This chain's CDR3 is CASSSITSGRSNEQFF. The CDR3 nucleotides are TGTGCCAGCAGCTCAATCACTAGCGGGAGGTCCAATGAGCAGTTCTTC.

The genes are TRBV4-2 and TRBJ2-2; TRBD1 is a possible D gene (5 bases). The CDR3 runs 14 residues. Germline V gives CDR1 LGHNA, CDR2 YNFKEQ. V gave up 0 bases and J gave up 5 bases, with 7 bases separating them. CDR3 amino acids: CASSQEGLTGELFF. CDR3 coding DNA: TGTGCCAGCAGCCAAGAGGGGCTAACCGGGGAGCTGTTTTTT.

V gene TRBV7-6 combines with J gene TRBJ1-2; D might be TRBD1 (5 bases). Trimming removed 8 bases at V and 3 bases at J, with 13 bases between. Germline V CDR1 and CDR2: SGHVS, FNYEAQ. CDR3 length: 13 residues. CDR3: CASGNGGDYGYTF. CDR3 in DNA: TGTGCCAGCGGTAACGGGGGAGACTATGGCTACACCTTC.

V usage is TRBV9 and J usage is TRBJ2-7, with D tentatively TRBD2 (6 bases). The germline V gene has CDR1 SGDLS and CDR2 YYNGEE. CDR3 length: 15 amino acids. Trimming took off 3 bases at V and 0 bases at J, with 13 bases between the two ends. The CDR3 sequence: CASSGRDGSSYEQYF. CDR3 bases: TGTGCCAGCAGCGGGAGGGACGGGAGCTCCTACGAGCAGTACTTC.

The CDR3 spells CASSQVSGTGPEAFF. DNA for the CDR3: TGTGCCAGCAGCCAGGTCTCCGGGACAGGCCCTGAAGCTTTCTTT. The genes are TRBV4-2 and TRBJ1-1, with 8 bases matching TRBD1. There are 15 residues in the CDR3. V trimming: 3 bases; J trimming: 6 bases; junction bases outside the gene matches: 9. Germline CDR1 reads LGHNA; CDR2 reads YNFKEQ.